This is a list of T cell receptor beta chains from one sample in a study of T cells in localized non-small cell lung cancer. This table comes from immunoSEQ multiplex PCR, and its TCRdb copy is limited to in-frame clones, with some not included. The table lists roughly 34,000 clones, over 75% of them singletons. The starting material was peripheral blood, obtained before any cancer treatment. The receptor set was obtained from a male donor at least 60 years old with stage III lung adenocarcinoma. The CDR3 runs from the conserved cysteine through the conserved F or W. The D gene is left open where the match is weak. Clone size, where shown, is once, few, many, or a class for clones that have expanded.

>TRBV4-1|TRBD1|NA|TRBJ1-5
TGCGCCAGCAGCCAAGTTATTTTCTTTACGGGGACAGGTAATCAGCCCCAGCATTTT
CASSQVIFFTGTGNQPQHF
>TRBV7-7|NA|NA|TRBJ2-5
TGTGCTAGCAGCAAAAACGGCAGGGGAGAGACCCAGTACTTC
CASSKNGRGETQYF
>TRBV2|NA|NA|TRBJ1-1
TGTGCCAGCAGTGTTCACAAGATGAACACTGAAGCTTTCTTT
CASSVHKMNTEAFF
>TRBV19|TRBD1|few|TRBJ1-2
TGTGCCAGTAGTAAGCGGCCGGGACAGTATGCGGGCTACACCTTC
CASSKRPGQYAGYTF
>TRBV5-1|NA|NA|TRBJ2-2
TGCGCCAGCAGCTTTTTGACTAGTTCGAACACCGGGGAGCTGTTTTTT
CASSFLTSSNTGELFF
>TRBV7-9|NA|NA|TRBJ1-4
TGTGCCAGCAGCGACCCCGCTTCCTCCCGGGAAAAACTGTTTTTT
CASSDPASSREKLFF
>TRBV7-2|NA|once|TRBJ2-5
TGTGCCAGCAGCTCCTATCACGGGCCCCAAGAGACCCAGTACTTC
CASSSYHGPQETQYF
>TRBV11-3|NA|NA|TRBJ2-7
TGTGCCAGCAGCCCAACTGGTCCGACAGCCGCTGGGGCCTTC
CASSPTGPTAAGAF
>TRBV7-2|NA|NA|TRBJ1-2
TGTGCCAGCAGCCCGTCGCGGAGGGGGGGTTATGGCTACACCTTC
CASSPSRRGGYGYTF
>TRBV5-1|TRBD2|NA|TRBJ2-1
TGCGCCAGCAGGACAGGGTGGCTAGCGGGAGTTGTCAATGAGCAGTTCTTC
CASRTGWLAGVVNEQFF
>TRBV6-6|NA|NA|TRBJ2-7
TGTGCCAGCAGGGGCTTCGGGGGGCTCGACGAGCAGTACTTC
CASRGFGGLDEQYF
>TRBV18|NA|once|TRBJ2-3
TGTGCCAGCTCACCCTCCAGGGGAACAGATACGCAGTATTTT
CASSPSRGTDTQYF
>TRBV7-2|NA|NA|TRBJ1-2
TGTGCCAGCAGCTTAGGATTCGCACGTGGCTACACCTTC
CASSLGFARGYTF
>TRBV5-6|TRBD2|NA|TRBJ2-1
TGTGCCAGCAGCGTAGCGGGGGGGCCCTACAATGAGCAGTTCTTC
CASSVAGGPYNEQFF
>TRBV11-3|NA|NA|TRBJ2-5
TGTGCCAGCAGCCAGGACAGATTTCAAGAGACCCAGTACTTC
CASSQDRFQETQYF
>TRBV6-1|TRBD1|once|TRBJ1-6
TGTGCCAGCAGTGGTGACAGGGACTCACCCCTCCACTTT
CASSGDRDSPLHF
>TRBV25-1|TRBD1|NA|TRBJ1-2
TGTGCCAGCAGTGCTCACCCCTACAGGGGCAGGGACTATGGCTACACCTTC
CASSAHPYRGRDYGYTF
>TRBV18|NA|once|TRBJ2-2
TGTGCCAGCTCACCACGTACAGGAAAGAACACCGGGGAGCTGTTTTTT
CASSPRTGKNTGELFF
>TRBV9|TRBD1|NA|TRBJ2-7
TGTGCCAGCAGCCTTGGGGGACAGTTTCCTTACGAGCAGTACTTC
CASSLGGQFPYEQYF
>TRBV28|TRBD1|few|TRBJ2-7
TGTGCCAGCAGCCCTGGACAGGCGGTTACCTACGAGCAGTACTTC
CASSPGQAVTYEQYF
>TRBV5-6|TRBD2|NA|TRBJ2-7
TGTGCCAGCAGCCTGGGGGGGAGGAGCTCCTACGAGCAGTACTTC
CASSLGGRSSYEQYF
>TRBV5-1|NA|once|TRBJ2-2
TGCGCCAGCAGCTTGGCCGGGGAGCTGTTTTTT
CASSLAGELFF
>TRBV7-3|NA|NA|TRBJ2-2
TGTGCCAGCAGCTCGTCCGGCGGGAACACCGGGGAGCTGTTTTTT
CASSSSGGNTGELFF
>TRBV4-1|TRBD1|NA|TRBJ1-2
TGCGCCAGCAGCCAAACAATCCGGGACAGGGCAGCAGGCTACACCTTC
CASSQTIRDRAAGYTF
>TRBV5-1|NA|NA|TRBJ2-3
TGCGCCAGCAGAAGGGAAGATACGCAGTATTTT
CASRREDTQYF
>TRBV7-7|TRBD2|NA|TRBJ2-1
TGTGCCAGCAGCTTACGCCTAGCGGGAGGGCCAAAAAGCTCCTACAATGAGCAGTTCTTC
CASSLRLAGGPKSSYNEQFF
>TRBV6-1|NA|once|TRBJ2-1
TGTGCCAGCAGTGAAGTAACAAGGGGGAGGGATGAGCAGTTCTTC
CASSEVTRGRDEQFF
>TRBV9|TRBD1|NA|TRBJ1-1
TGTGCCAGCAGCGTAGGGACAGGGTTTTATACTGAAGCTTTCTTT
CASSVGTGFYTEAFF
>TRBV6-5|NA|NA|TRBJ2-7
TGTGCCAGCAGGATATCCCGGGACCCTTTGGCCGAGCAGTACTTC
CASRISRDPLAEQYF
>TRBV5-1|NA|NA|TRBJ1-1
TGCGCCAGCGCAGACCTCTCAGGCACTGAAGCTTTCTTT
CASADLSGTEAFF
>TRBV5-4|TRBD2|NA|TRBJ2-1
TGTGCCAGCAGCTTGGGAGGCGGGAGGGAGAATGAGCAGTTCTTC
CASSLGGGRENEQFF
>TRBV28|NA|NA|TRBJ2-4
TGTGCCAGCAGTTTATTCGGGACTCCCGCGAACATTCAGTACTTC
CASSLFGTPANIQYF
>TRBV6-1|TRBD2|NA|TRBJ2-3
TGTGCCAGCAGTGAAGGGGAGGGAGGGTCAGATACGCAGTATTTT
CASSEGEGGSDTQYF
>TRBV4-1|NA|NA|TRBJ2-7
TGCGCCAGCAGCCAAGGAGGCGGATCCTACGAGCAGTACTTC
CASSQGGGSYEQYF
>TRBV28|NA|NA|TRBJ1-5
TGTGCCAGCAGTTCTACAAACGGGCTAAGAAGCAATCAGCCCCAGCATTTT
CASSSTNGLRSNQPQHF
>TRBV2|TRBD1|NA|TRBJ1-2
TGTGCCAGCACCCAATTCAGGACAGGGTCGCCTGGCTACACCTTC
CASTQFRTGSPGYTF
>TRBV30|NA|NA|TRBJ1-6
TGTGCCTGGAGGTCCCCGACAGCTTTAGGTTCACCCCTCCACTTT
CAWRSPTALGSPLHF
>TRBV6-6|NA|NA|TRBJ1-6
TGTGCCAGCAGTTACTATGGGGGACACAATTCACCCCTCCACTTT
CASSYYGGHNSPLHF
>TRBV4-1|TRBD1|NA|TRBJ1-3
TGCGCCAGCAGCCCCGACGGGACAGGGGTTGAACTCTCTGGAAACACCATATATTTT
CASSPDGTGVELSGNTIYF
>TRBV6-1|TRBD1|NA|TRBJ1-2
TGTGCCAGCCTCCCAGGGGGCTATGGCTACACCTTC
CASLPGGYGYTF
>TRBV10-3|NA|once|TRBJ1-1
TGTGCCATCATTTCTCCAGGGCTGTCCGTCACTGAAGCTTTCTTT
CAIISPGLSVTEAFF
>TRBV7-8|NA|NA|TRBJ1-2
TGTGCCAGCAGCTTAGGGTATACGGATGGCTACACCTTC
CASSLGYTDGYTF
>TRBV27|NA|NA|TRBJ2-7
TGTGCCAGCAGTTTTTGGCAGGGTCTCGACGAGCAGTACTTC
CASSFWQGLDEQYF
>TRBV5-1|NA|NA|TRBJ2-5
TGCGCCAGCAGCTTGGTTGGGCGGCAAGAGACCCAGTACTTC
CASSLVGRQETQYF
>TRBV6-5|TRBD2|once|TRBJ2-1
TGTGCCAGCAGTTACTCGAGCGGGAGTACAGGGAATGAGCAGTTCTTC
CASSYSSGSTGNEQFF
>TRBV20-1|NA|NA|TRBJ1-3
TGCAGTGCTGAGGGGGTAGACACCATATATTTT
CSAEGVDTIYF
>TRBV9|NA|few|TRBJ1-3
TGTGCCAGCAGCGTAGCTTTATCCGGGACATCTTCGGAGGGAAACACCATATATTTT
CASSVALSGTSSEGNTIYF
>TRBV5-1|NA|NA|TRBJ2-1
TGCGCCAGCAGCTCGGGCCGGGACTCATCCTCCAAAAGTTACAATGAGCAGTTCTTC
CASSSGRDSSSKSYNEQFF
>TRBV4-2|TRBD2|NA|TRBJ2-7
TGTGCCAGCAGCCTAAAGGGAGCGGGGGACTCCTACGAGCAGTACTTC
CASSLKGAGDSYEQYF
>TRBV18|TRBD1|NA|TRBJ2-1
TGTGCCAGCTCACCTACCTCCTGGCAGGGGGAGAATGAGCAGTTCTTC
CASSPTSWQGENEQFF
>TRBV5-1|TRBD2|NA|TRBJ2-1
TGCGCCAGCAGCTACCTAAGCGGGAGATTGGGTGAGCAGTTCTTC
CASSYLSGRLGEQFF
>TRBV30|TRBD1|NA|TRBJ1-2
TGTGCCCTTGGGACAGCCTACTATGGCTACACCTTC
CALGTAYYGYTF
>TRBV4-1|NA|once|TRBJ1-6
TGCGCCAGCAGCCAGGAAGAATCAAGGGTTTTGGGATCACCCCTCCACTTT
CASSQEESRVLGSPLHF
>TRBV5-1|NA|NA|TRBJ1-1
TGCGCCAGCAGCCTGACAGTGAACACTGAAGCTTTCTTT
CASSLTVNTEAFF
>TRBV19|TRBD1|NA|TRBJ2-7
TGTGCCAGTAGTATTCGACAGGGATGGACCTACGAGCAGTACTTC
CASSIRQGWTYEQYF